This T cell receptor beta chain originates from a study of shared clonotypes between healthy human individuals. General observations from the study: Estimated clonotype richness was generally higher in naive than memory subsets. Shared clonotypes: about 5.3% naive CD4, roughly 3.8% naive CD8, around 2.2% memory CD4, over 0.3% memory CD8. The rarefaction results pointed to incomplete sorted-subset sequencing despite large depth.

Points on this clone: What it recognizes is unknown.

Original data processing: ImmunoSEQ junction-only sequences lacked quality scores, so their filtering differed. TCRdb's copy holds only in-frame clones and misses some; the assay was immunoSEQ multiplex PCR. V and J calls and clone size are as listed in that table; D and trimming were resolved from the DNA. The data hold some 740,000 clones, with more than 85% observed a single time. Naivety among CD8 cells was defined by CD45RO negativity and positive CCR7 selection, thereby excluding terminally differentiated effector memory CD45RA+ cells. Germline V gene lookup returns CDR1 SGDLS and CDR2 YYNGEE. This CDR3 has 15 amino acids. The germline V and J ends were trimmed by 5 bases and 2 bases, with 15 bases remaining between them.

The rearrangement uses TRBV9 and TRBJ2-3, with a tentative D call TRBD1 (5 bases). This receptor was taken from a man younger than 40 in good health. Material for sequencing was naive CD8+ T cells sorted from blood. The CDR3 loop is CASSKWGTVTDTQYF. The CDR3 DNA sequence: TGTGCCAGCAGTAAGTGGGGCACGGTCACAGATACGCAGTATTTT.